This T cell receptor beta chain stems from a study of Ad26.COV2.S vaccination and SARS-CoV-2 variants. Specified treatment: 19 received Ad26.COV2.S at low or high dose, single or two shots; several received placebo; per-sample allocation not given. Day 63 after the first injection of vaccine or placebo was the sampling time. Using immunoSEQ multiplex PCR, the repertoire was profiled, and TCRdb retains in-frame clones only, with some absent. This table has roughly 510,000 clones, around 88% appearing once. Trimming left V 5 bases short and J 0 bases short, with 11 bases between. CDR1 is SNHLY and CDR2 is FYNNEI in the germline V gene. The CDR3 contains 15 residues.

The chain couples TRBV2 to TRBJ2-4; D not resolved. The receptor's source is a person between 18 and 60 years old who received the Ad26.COV2.S COVID-19 vaccine or a placebo. The starting material was peripheral blood, obtained in a trial of Ad26.COV2.S vaccine versus placebo. The CDR3: CASSLGSIAKNIQYF. CDR3 bases: TGTGCCAGCAGTCTTGGTAGTATAGCCAAAAACATTCAGTACTTC.